The 16 T cell receptor beta chains in this list originate from one sample, sequenced in a study of shared clonotypes between healthy human individuals. Data came from immunoSEQ multiplex PCR; TCRdb stores just in-frame clones and leaves some out. Of about 520,000 clones detected, 81% appear once; the ten largest clones hold roughly 13%. The sequenced sample was PBMCs. These receptors were obtained from a woman in her forties in good health. Some clones in this sample may be carry-over from other donors' samples.

This clone was seen only once. It differs at one base from a far larger clone, so likely a read error. Other DNA variants within this sample encode the same CDR3. The rearrangement joins TRBV28 to TRBJ2-7; 8 bases map to TRBD2. This CDR3 is built from 15 residues. V lost 5 bases and J lost 2; bases outside the gene matches: 8. Germline V lookup: CDR1 MDHEN, CDR2 SYDVKM. CDR3 coding DNA: TGTGCCAGCAGTATTAGCGGGATAGCTCCCTACGAGCAGTACTTC. This encodes CASSISGIAPYEQYF.

Worth noting for this clone: A far larger clone is one nucleotide away, so this likely arose from a read error. V gene TRBV28 combines with J gene TRBJ1-1, with D uncertain. Germline lookup yields CDR1 MDHEN and CDR2 SYDVKM. V shed 3 bases and J shed 3 bases, with 11 bases lying between them. The CDR3 has 14 residues. The CDR3 DNA follows: TGTGCCAGCAGTTTCTGGGATCGCGACACTGAAGCTTTCTTT. Translated, it gives CASSFWDRDTEAFF.

This clone was picked up one time. This likely reflects a read error, since a far larger clone is one base away. The rearrangement links TRBV6-1 to TRBJ1-5, with D tentatively TRBD1 (6 bases). The V end lost 10 bases, the J end lost 0 bases, and 16 bases lay between the germline ends. The CDR3 length is 15 residues. Per the germline V gene, CDR1 is MNHNS and CDR2 is SASEGT. DNA of the CDR3: TGTGCCACCTTCAGGACAGTGTTTAGCAATCAGCCCCAGCATTTT. It yields the protein CATFRTVFSNQPQHF.

The V call is TRBV25-1, the J call TRBJ2-1, with 10 bases that match TRBD2. J gave up 8 bases and V 0 bases, and 7 bases lay outside the gene matches. The CDR3 spans 16 residues. Germline V gene data show CDR1 as MGHDK and CDR2 as SYGVNS. CDR3 sequence reads: CASSEYELAGWDEQFF. In DNA, the CDR3 is TGTGCCAGCAGTGAATATGAACTAGCGGGATGGGATGAGCAGTTCTTC.

The rearrangement joins TRBV25-1 to TRBJ1-5; D perhaps matches TRBD1 (5 bases). Germline V gives CDR1 MGHDK, CDR2 SYGVNS. The CDR3 runs 15 residues. V was pared by 3 bases and J by 0 bases, with 9 bases between. Written as DNA, the CDR3 is TGTGCCAGCAGTGACTCAGGGAATAGCAATCAGCCCCAGCATTTT. Its translation: CASSDSGNSNQPQHF.

The chain combines TRBV7-9 with TRBJ2-6; TRBD1 or TRBD2 may be the D gene (5 bases each). CDR1 is SEHNR and CDR2 is FQNEAQ in the germline V gene (reference sequence). V dropped 8 bases and J dropped 0 bases, with 5 bases sitting between them. The CDR3 spans 13 residues. The CDR3 DNA is TGTGCCAGCGGGGGCTCTGGGGCCAACGTCCTGACTTTC. It is translated as CASGGSGANVLTF. The full variable domain, with the rest looked up from reference TRBV7-9 and TRBJ2-6, is DTGVSQNPRHKITKRGQNVTFRCDPISEHNRLYWYRQTLGQGPEFLTYFQNEAQLEKSRLLSDRFSAERPKGSFSTLEIQRTEQGDSAMYLCASGGSGANVLTFGAGSRLTVL.

Worth noting for this clone: A much larger clone differs from this one at a single base, so this may be a read error. CDR3 loop: CASSKAGTDYGQYF. CDR3 nucleotide sequence: TGTGCCAGCAGCAAGGCCGGGACAGACTACGGGCAGTACTTC. This sequence joins TRBV7-2 and TRBJ2-7; 7 bases agree with TRBD1. This CDR3 has 14 residues. From germline, CDR1 is SGHTA and CDR2 FQGNSA.

The V gene is TRBV11-3, the J gene TRBJ2-2, with 8 bases aligning to TRBD2. The CDR3 is made up of 14 amino acids. Looked up from germline, CDR1 is SGHNT and CDR2 is YENEEA. V was clipped by 6 bases and J by 5 bases; unmatched bases: 5. CDR3 in DNA: TGTGCCAGCAGACCCGGGACTAGAACCGGGGAGCTGTTTTTT. It translates to CASRPGTRTGELFF.

The chain joins TRBV6-6 to TRBJ1-2; D remains unclear. The CDR3 consists of 12 residues. In germline, CDR1 is MNHNY, CDR2 SVGAGI (reference sequence). V gave up 8 bases and J gave up 6 bases, with 13 bases separating them. As DNA, the CDR3 is TGTGCCAGCCATTCCCTCGCGGATGGCTACACCTTC. Its protein product is CASHSLADGYTF.

The J gene is TRBJ1-1, the V gene TRBV5-4, with no clear D. Trimming removed 4 bases from V and 5 bases from J, with 15 bases in between. CDR1 and CDR2 from the germline V gene are SGHNT and YYREEE (reference sequence). The CDR3 is 14 residues long. CDR3 sequence (DNA): TGTGCCAGCAGCCATACCGGCAGAGGGACTGAAGCTTTCTTT. It specifies CASSHTGRGTEAFF.

Written as DNA, the CDR3 is TGTGCCAGCTCACCCTGGGGAGTTCACGAGCAGTACTTC. Translated, it gives CASSPWGVHEQYF. V usage is TRBV18 and J usage is TRBJ2-7, with D possibly TRBD2 on 5 matching bases. This CDR3 spans 13 amino acids. Trimming left V 3 bases short and J 5 bases short, with 11 bases between. The germline V gene encodes CDR1 KGHSH and CDR2 LQKENI.

The chain employs TRBV30 and TRBJ1-1, with D unclear. V was pared by 0 bases and J by 8 bases, with 13 bases between. The CDR3 covers 13 residues. Germline V gene lookup returns CDR1 GTSNPN and CDR2 SVGIG (reference sequence). The DNA of the CDR3 is TGTGCCTGGAGTGTTAGGATAACAGCAGAAGCTTTCTTT. Encoded protein: CAWSVRITAEAFF.

This clone was seen just once. For the CDR3, the DNA is TGTGCCATCAGTGAGTCGACTCGGGGTCAGCCCCAGCATTTT. Encoded protein: CAISESTRGQPQHF. This chain connects TRBV10-3 to TRBJ1-5; no clear D. The germline CDR1 and CDR2 sequences are ENHRY and SYGVKD. V shed 0 bases and J shed 6 bases, with 9 bases lying between them. The CDR3 runs 14 residues.

The CDR3 loop reads CASSQDQSTEAFF. In DNA form, the CDR3 reads TGCGCCAGCAGCCAAGATCAGAGCACTGAAGCTTTCTTT. This sequence joins TRBV4-3 and TRBJ1-1; D call uncertain. V lost 0 bases, J lost 4 bases, and 6 bases lay in between. The CDR3 length is 13 residues. Germline V gives CDR1 LGHNA, CDR2 YSLEER.

The chain has TRBV11-2 and TRBJ2-2, with 10 positions matching TRBD2. V lost 4 bases and J lost 3; bases outside the gene matches: 5. The CDR3 runs 16 residues. Germline values: CDR1 SGHAT, CDR2 FQNNGV. The CDR3 sequence is CASSSSSGSYTGELFF. The CDR3 bases are TGTGCCAGCAGCTCCTCTAGCGGGAGTTACACCGGGGAGCTGTTTTTT.

The J gene is TRBJ1-1, the V gene TRBV30, with D possibly TRBD1 on 6 matching bases. V was cut by 4 bases and J by 4 bases, with 10 bases left in between. The CDR3 is made up of 12 amino acids. The germline CDR1 and CDR2 sequences are GTSNPN and SVGIG (reference sequence). For the CDR3, the DNA is TGTGCCTGGACAGGGGATGGCACTGAAGCTTTCTTT. Amino acids: CAWTGDGTEAFF. The whole variable domain, filled in from reference TRBV30 and TRBJ1-1, reads SQTIHQWPATLVQPVGSPLSLECTVEGTSNPNLYWYRQAAGRGLQLLFYSVGIGQISSEVPQNLSASRPQDRQFILSSKKLLLSDSGFYLCAWTGDGTEAFFGQGTRLTVV.